The 12 T cell receptor beta chains below come from one sample, sequenced in a study of OX40 agonist ivuxolimab in advanced cancers. Data came from immunoSEQ multiplex PCR; TCRdb stores just in-frame clones and leaves some out. Here the sample spans some 80,000 clones, around 85% being singletons. Source: CD4+ or CD8+ T cells sorted from blood, taken in a trial of the OX40 agonist ivuxolimab. The receptors stem from an adult with an advanced solid tumor such as melanoma, head and neck, liver or kidney cancer.

The rearrangement uses TRBV19 and TRBJ2-7, with 7 bases aligning to TRBD1. The CDR3 covers 14 residues. CDR1 LNHDA and CDR2 SQIVND come from the germline V gene (reference sequence). The trim removed 3 bases at V and 2 bases at J, leaving 4 bases unmatched. DNA for the CDR3: TGTGCCAGTAGTATGGGGACAGCCACCTACGAGCAGTACTTC. It translates to CASSMGTATYEQYF.

This sequence joins TRBV18 and TRBJ2-3; D is perhaps TRBD1 (6 bases). V was trimmed by 6 bases and J by 1 base, leaving 14 bases between them. The length of the CDR3 is 15 residues. CDR1 KGHSH and CDR2 LQKENI come from the germline V gene. The CDR3 DNA is TGTGCCAGCTCTTCCCGACAGGCTGGCACAGATACGCAGTATTTT. This encodes CASSSRQAGTDTQYF. The full variable domain, its missing parts supplied by reference TRBV18 and TRBJ2-3, is NAGVMQNPRHLVRRRGQEARLRCSPMKGHSHVYWYRQLPEEGLKFMVYLQKENIIDESGMPKERFSAEFPKEGPSILRIQQVVRGDSAAYFCASSSRQAGTDTQYFGPGTRLTVL.

V and J are TRBV7-2 and TRBJ1-2, with D perhaps matching TRBD1 (5 bases). Germline V lookup: CDR1 SGHTA, CDR2 FQGNSA. The CDR3 totals 15 residues. Trimming cost V 5 bases and J 4 bases, with 17 bases left between them. The CDR3 bases are TGTGCCAGCAGCGCCCCAGGGACGGCGGTCTATGGCTACACCTTC. Its translation: CASSAPGTAVYGYTF.

In nucleotides, the CDR3 is TGTGCCAGCAGTTTGGACCGGGGAGGAAACACCATATATTTT. As protein: CASSLDRGGNTIYF. The rearrangement joins TRBV28 to TRBJ1-3; D not resolved. Germline CDR1 reads MDHEN; CDR2 reads SYDVKM. The CDR3 loop spans 14 amino acids. V lost 3 bases and J lost 4, with 10 bases in between.

The J gene is TRBJ1-2, the V gene TRBV9; D unresolved. The CDR3 is made up of 15 amino acids. V shed 0 bases and J shed 2 bases, with 11 bases lying between them. Looked up from germline, CDR1 is SGDLS and CDR2 is YYNGEE. The CDR3: CASSVGSLLNYGYTF. In DNA form, the CDR3 reads TGTGCCAGCAGCGTAGGGAGCCTCTTAAACTATGGCTACACCTTC.

The gene calls are TRBV19 and TRBJ2-5, with 8 bases aligning to TRBD1. The V and J ends lost 4 bases and 5 bases, in that order; junction bases with no gene match: 12. Germline loops: CDR1 LNHDA, CDR2 SQIVND (reference sequence). The CDR3 runs to 16 residues. The chain's CDR3 is CASSSWGRGLSETQYF. CDR3 nucleotide sequence: TGTGCCAGTAGTAGTTGGGGCAGGGGGCTGTCGGAGACCCAGTACTTC.

CDR3 nucleotides: TGCAGCGTTGTCCTGGTGCCCAACTATGGCTACACCTTC. As protein: CSVVLVPNYGYTF. The chain employs TRBV29-1 and TRBJ1-2; D gene ambiguous. The germline CDR1 and CDR2 sequences are SQVTM and ANQGSEA. Trimming left V 4 bases short and J 2 bases short, with 11 bases between. The CDR3 is made up of 13 amino acids.

The rearrangement links TRBV5-1 to TRBJ1-1, with D unresolved. Germline values: CDR1 SGHRS, CDR2 YFSETQ. The CDR3 loop spans 13 amino acids. Deletions cut 0 bases from V and 6 bases from J, with 9 bases between. DNA for the CDR3: TGCGCCAGCAGCTTGGAGAGGGAGCCTGAAGCTTTCTTT. It encodes CASSLEREPEAFF.

This clone was seen only once. DNA of the CDR3: TGTGCCAGCAGCCCGGACAGGACTTCTGGAAACACCATATATTTT. Protein: CASSPDRTSGNTIYF. V is TRBV4-2 and J is TRBJ1-3; 7 bases are shared with TRBD1. Germline V gene data show CDR1 as LGHNA and CDR2 as YNFKEQ. There are 15 residues in the CDR3. J lost 1 base, V lost 4 bases, and 4 bases had no gene match.

V usage is TRBV18 and J usage is TRBJ2-1; TRBD1 matches at 11 bases. Trimming at V came to 3 bases and at J to 1 base, leaving 5 bases not matched to a gene. Germline V gives CDR1 KGHSH, CDR2 LQKENI. This CDR3 is 17 amino acids long. The DNA of the CDR3 is TGTGCCAGCTCACCGCCGGGACAGGGGGTATCCTACAATGAGCAGTTCTTC. Translated: CASSPPGQGVSYNEQFF.

The chain carries TRBV7-9 and TRBJ1-5; D may be TRBD1 (6 bases). Germline lookup yields CDR1 SEHNR and CDR2 FQNEAQ (reference sequence). With 0 bases removed from V and 4 bases from J, the gap between germline ends came to 10 bases. This CDR3 region has 15 residues. The CDR3 reads CASSLAITGNQPQHF. CDR3 sequence (DNA): TGTGCCAGCAGCTTAGCGATAACAGGGAATCAGCCCCAGCATTTT.

This clone was counted once. The rearrangement joins TRBV5-8 to TRBJ2-7; 7 nucleotides agree with TRBD1. V was clipped by 4 bases and J by 2 bases; unmatched bases: 9. CDR1 and CDR2 (germline): SGHTS, YDEGEE. This CDR3 is 15 amino acids long. The CDR3 DNA sequence: TGTGCCAGCAGCACGGGGACAGCAGTCCCCTACGAGCAGTACTTC. Protein product: CASSTGTAVPYEQYF.